Presented here are 18 T cell receptor beta chains from one specimen sequenced in a study of shared clonotypes between healthy human individuals. Cells designated naive CD8 were CD45RO-negative and were positively selected for CCR7, with terminally differentiated effector memory CD45RA+ cells excluded. Measured with immunoSEQ multiplex PCR; TCRdb has only the in-frame clones, and not every one. The sample yields around 2,000,000 clones, about 92% seen once. Specimen: naive CD8+ T cells from PBMCs. The source is a man younger than 35 in good health. Some clones in this sample may be carry-over from other donors' samples.

The chain uses TRBV19 and TRBJ2-3, with 7 bases fitting TRBD2. This CDR3 is built from 16 residues. Germline V gives CDR1 LNHDA, CDR2 SQIVND (reference sequence). Losses at the gene ends were 1 base for V and 1 base for J; bases not matched to a gene: 5. The DNA for the CDR3 is TGTGCCAGTAGTATAGGGGGGGGATGGGGCACAGATACGCAGTATTTT. It codes for CASSIGGGWGTDTQYF.

V is TRBV27 and J is TRBJ2-3; D gene uncertain. CDR3 length: 13 amino acids. Trimming shortened V by 2 bases and J by 4 bases, and 7 bases separated the two germline ends. Germline values: CDR1 MNHEY, CDR2 SMNVEV (reference sequence). Here the CDR3 reads CASSLAEADTQYF. The CDR3 region has the DNA TGTGCCAGCAGTTTAGCCGAGGCAGATACGCAGTATTTT.

The CDR3 region has the DNA TGTGCCAGTAGCGACGGGACAGGGTATCGGCCAAATCAGCCCCAGCATTTT. It codes for CASSDGTGYRPNQPQHF. This rearrangement joins TRBV19 to TRBJ1-5; TRBD1 matches at 9 bases. CDR1 LNHDA and CDR2 SQIVND come from the germline V gene (reference sequence). The CDR3 length is 17 residues. V was pared by 6 bases and J by 4 bases, with 13 bases of the junction left unmatched.

This clone was seen just once. J is TRBJ2-1 and V is TRBV9, with 8 bases matching TRBD1. Germline CDR1 SGDLS, CDR2 YYNGEE. This CDR3 has 15 residues. V gave up 3 bases and J gave up 7 bases; unmatched junction bases: 9. CDR3 amino acids: CASSGQGAPPNEQFF. CDR3 nucleotide sequence: TGTGCCAGCAGCGGGCAGGGGGCGCCCCCGAATGAGCAGTTCTTC.

The V call is TRBV7-8, the J call TRBJ2-7; 8 bases line up with TRBD1. This CDR3 comprises 15 residues. Per the germline V gene, CDR1 is SGHVS and CDR2 is FQNEAQ. The V segment lost 1 base and the J segment 4 bases; nucleotides outside the gene matches: 6. The CDR3 is CASSLGPGGLYEQYF. The CDR3 coding sequence is TGTGCCAGCAGCTTAGGGCCAGGGGGCCTTTACGAGCAGTACTTC.

V gene TRBV4-3 combines with J gene TRBJ1-3; possible D gene TRBD1, 5 bases. CDR1 and CDR2 (germline): LGHNA, YSLEER. The CDR3 is 17 residues long. With 0 bases removed from V and 2 bases from J, the gap between germline ends came to 14 bases. The CDR3 is CASSQDGQGGPGNTIYF. In nucleotides, the CDR3 is TGCGCCAGCAGCCAAGATGGGCAGGGAGGTCCTGGAAACACCATATATTTT.

The chain has TRBV10-3 and TRBJ2-7, with 8 positions matching TRBD1. Trimming removed 3 bases from V and 5 bases from J; junction bases left unmatched: 15. The CDR3 has 17 amino acids. CDR1 and CDR2 from the germline V gene are ENHRY and SYGVKD. The CDR3 coding sequence is TGTGCCATCAGTGATTTAGGGTCAGGGGGCGCGGGCCACGAGCAGTACTTC. Translating gives CAISDLGSGGAGHEQYF.

This sequence joins TRBV9 and TRBJ1-3, with 12 positions matching TRBD1. This CDR3 has 18 amino acids. Per the germline V gene, CDR1 is SGDLS and CDR2 is YYNGEE. V dropped 2 bases and J dropped 2; count of bases not matched to a gene: 8. The CDR3 DNA is TGTGCCAGCAGCGTCCGGGACAGGGGGCTTTATCCTGGAAACACCATATATTTT. Its protein is CASSVRDRGLYPGNTIYF.

This chain joins TRBV28 and TRBJ2-1; TRBD2 matches 12 bases. Germline V gene lookup returns CDR1 MDHEN and CDR2 SYDVKM. This CDR3 spans 16 amino acids. V dropped 3 bases and J dropped 8; count of bases not matched to a gene: 8. CDR3: CASSFRRTSGNDEQFF. In DNA, the CDR3 is TGTGCCAGCAGTTTTAGACGGACTAGCGGGAACGATGAGCAGTTCTTC.

The chain carries TRBV21-1 and TRBJ1-4. TRBV21-1 is flagged as a pseudogene. The CDR3 has 16 amino acids. The CDR3 spells CASSSCVRGRVEKLFF. CDR3 DNA sequence: TGTGCCAGCAGCAGTTGCGTGCGGGGGCGCGTTGAAAAACTGTTTTTT.

The V and J genes are TRBV4-3 and TRBJ2-3; D gene ambiguous. Germline V gene data show CDR1 as LGHNA and CDR2 as YSLEER. The CDR3 contains 12 residues. V lost 3 bases and J 9 bases, leaving 10 bases between the germline ends. In DNA form, the CDR3 reads TGCGCCAGCAGCCATAATTGGGAAACGCAGTATTTT. This gives the protein CASSHNWETQYF.

This chain connects TRBV4-3 to TRBJ2-7; D unresolved. The V and J ends lost 4 bases and 0 bases respectively, with 7 bases between them. The CDR3 length is 13 residues. Germline V lookup: CDR1 LGHNA, CDR2 YSLEER. The CDR3 loop is CASSPDFSYEQYF. CDR3 coding DNA: TGCGCCAGCAGCCCAGACTTCTCCTACGAGCAGTACTTC.

The chain has TRBV27 and TRBJ2-7; possible D gene TRBD1, 5 bases. This CDR3 region has 15 residues. Germline assignment: CDR1 MNHEY and CDR2 SMNVEV (reference sequence). V lost 2 bases to trimming and J lost 3 bases, with 14 bases between them. The CDR3: CASSLGHGLSYEQYF. CDR3 in DNA: TGTGCCAGCAGTTTAGGACACGGTCTGAGCTACGAGCAGTACTTC.

CDR3 protein: CASSLGGLGAYNEQFF. DNA for the CDR3: TGTGCCAGCAGCTTAGGGGGACTAGGCGCCTACAATGAGCAGTTCTTC. The chain is built from TRBV7-8 and TRBJ2-1; 8 bases agree with TRBD2. Germline CDR1 is SGHVS and CDR2 is FQNEAQ. There are 16 residues in the CDR3. The V segment lost 1 base and the J segment 2 bases; nucleotides outside the gene matches: 4.

The rearrangement joins TRBV9 to TRBJ2-6, with D unclear. V was trimmed by 4 bases and J by 0 bases, leaving 14 bases between them. Germline loops: CDR1 SGDLS, CDR2 YYNGEE. This CDR3 region has 17 residues. Here the CDR3 reads CASSLSYGPSGANVLTF. The CDR3 DNA is TGTGCCAGCAGCCTCAGTTATGGGCCCTCTGGGGCCAACGTCCTGACTTTC.

J is TRBJ2-7 and V is TRBV9; D could derive from TRBD1 or TRBD2 (6 bases each). Trimming left V 4 bases short and J 0 bases short, with 17 bases between. Germline CDR1 SGDLS, CDR2 YYNGEE. This CDR3 is 16 amino acids long. CDR3 coding DNA: TGTGCCAGCAGCCTAAGCTGGGGGGCGACCTCCTACGAGCAGTACTTC. Translating gives CASSLSWGATSYEQYF. The variable domain in full, with the rest retrieved from reference TRBV9 and TRBJ2-7, is DSGVTQTPKHLITATGQRVTLRCSPRSGDLSVYWYQQSLDQGLQFLIQYYNGEERAKGNILERFSAQQFPDLHSELNLSSLELGDSALYFCASSLSWGATSYEQYFGPGTRLTVT.

V and J are TRBV29-1 and TRBJ2-5; TRBD2 agrees at 12 bases. The CDR3 consists of 11 residues. Trimming cost V 6 bases and J 11 bases; bases outside gene matches: 4. In germline, CDR1 is SQVTM, CDR2 ANQGSEA. The DNA of the CDR3 is TGCAGCGTCTGGACTAGCGGGGAGCAGTACTTC. It yields the protein CSVWTSGEQYF. Using reference TRBV29-1 and TRBJ2-5 for the parts outside the CDR3, the full variable domain is SAVISQKPSRDICQRGTSLTIQCQVDSQVTMMFWYRQQPGQSLTLIATANQGSEATYESGFVIDKFPISRPNLTFSTLTVSNMSPEDSSIYLCSVWTSGEQYFGPGTRLLVL.

On this clone: The sample carries other DNA sequences with the same CDR3. The gene calls are TRBV28 and TRBJ1-1; TRBD1 aligns across 9 bases. The J segment lost 1 base and the V segment lost 5 bases, leaving 2 bases of the junction unmatched. The CDR3 is made up of 14 amino acids. Germline CDR1 is MDHEN and CDR2 is SYDVKM. The CDR3, as DNA: TGTGCCAGCAGTCTACAGGGGGCGAACACTGAAGCTTTCTTT. Its translation: CASSLQGANTEAFF.